This TCR beta chain was identified in a study of shared clonotypes between healthy human individuals. The CDR3 contains 12 residues. Germline V gene lookup returns CDR1 SGHRS and CDR2 YFSETQ. The germline V and J ends were trimmed by 4 bases and 9 bases, with 10 bases remaining between them. Clones were read by immunoSEQ multiplex PCR, and TCRdb kept only the in-frame ones, dropping some. The table lists around 1.6 million clones, 98% of them singletons. Specimen: naive CD4+ T cells sorted from blood. Subset indicated: CD45RA+ positively selected. The J gene is TRBJ2-2, the V gene TRBV5-1, with D perhaps matching TRBD1 (5 bases). The sequence was collected from a man aged 30-40 years in good health. This CDR3 reads CASSPRGRELFF. Written as DNA, the CDR3 is TGCGCCAGCAGCCCAAGGGGCAGGGAGCTGTTTTTT. Full variable domain (missing parts from reference TRBV5-1 and TRBJ2-2): KAGVTQTPRYLIKTRGQQVTLSCSPISGHRSVSWYQQTPGQGLQFLFEYFSETQRNKGNFPGRFSGRQFSNSRSEMNVSTLELGDSALYLCASSPRGRELFFGEGSRLTVL.